These 29 T cell receptor beta chains were sequenced from one sample in a study of OX40 agonist ivuxolimab in advanced cancers. TCRdb's copy holds only in-frame clones and misses some; the assay was immunoSEQ multiplex PCR. The sample yields about 48,000 clones, approximately 86% seen once. The sequences come from CD4+ or CD8+ T cells sorted from blood, collected in a trial of the OX40 agonist ivuxolimab. These receptors all come from an adult with an advanced solid tumor such as melanoma, head and neck, liver or kidney cancer.

This chain uses TRBV6-1 with TRBJ2-7, with TRBD2 matching 8 bases. The germline CDR1 and CDR2 sequences are MNHNS and SASEGT. The V and J ends lost 4 bases and 4 bases, in that order; junction bases with no gene match: 9. The length of the CDR3 is 15 residues. DNA for the CDR3: TGTGCCAGCAGTGTCACCGGGGGGGGGCTATACGAGCAGTACTTC. This codes for CASSVTGGGLYEQYF.

The rearrangement uses TRBV4-3 and TRBJ2-3; 8 bases fit TRBD2. This CDR3 has 17 residues. With V trimmed by 1 base and J by 0 bases, 6 bases remained unmatched. Germline CDR1 reads LGHNA; CDR2 reads YSLEER. This chain's CDR3 is CASSQGLANPSTDTQYF. The DNA for the CDR3 is TGCGCCAGCAGCCAAGGACTAGCGAACCCTAGCACAGATACGCAGTATTTT.

The chain joins TRBV6-6 to TRBJ1-3, with D hard to call. V was trimmed by 7 bases and J by 1 base, leaving 11 bases between them. The CDR3 consists of 14 residues. CDR1 MNHNY and CDR2 SVGAGI come from the germline V gene (reference sequence). The CDR3 loop is CASTSEGSGNTIYF. The CDR3 bases are TGTGCCAGCACCTCCGAGGGATCTGGAAACACCATATATTTT.

The chain uses TRBV2 and TRBJ2-2; maybe TRBD1 (6 bases). The V gene lost 7 bases and the J gene lost 2 bases, with 14 bases spanning the gap. Germline CDR1 is SNHLY and CDR2 is FYNNEI. The CDR3 has 15 amino acids. The CDR3 DNA is TGTGCCAGCAAGGCAGGGGAGCTAAACACCGGGGAGCTGTTTTTT. Its protein product is CASKAGELNTGELFF. Full variable domain (missing parts from reference TRBV2 and TRBJ2-2): EPEVTQTPSHQVTQMGQEVILRCVPISNHLYFYWYRQILGQKVEFLVSFYNNEISEKSEIFDDQFSVERPDGSNFTLKIRSTKLEDSAMYFCASKAGELNTGELFFGEGSRLTVL.

The chain uses TRBV7-9 and TRBJ2-3; 7 bases are shared with TRBD1. The germline gives CDR1 SEHNR, CDR2 FQNEAQ (reference sequence). This CDR3 is built from 14 residues. The V and J ends lost 3 bases and 4 bases, in that order; junction bases with no gene match: 4. The CDR3 nucleotides are TGTGCCAGCAGCTTCAGGGGGTCCCCAGATACGCAGTATTTT. Its protein product is CASSFRGSPDTQYF.

The V gene is TRBV2, the J gene TRBJ2-1; D ambiguous. The CDR3 has 14 amino acids. Germline CDR1 and CDR2: SNHLY and FYNNEI. Trimming cost V 4 bases and J 5 bases, with 12 bases left between them. The CDR3: CASSGRRLDNEQFF. In DNA form, the CDR3 reads TGTGCCAGCAGTGGGCGACGACTTGACAATGAGCAGTTCTTC. Complete variable domain (other parts from reference TRBV2 and TRBJ2-1): EPEVTQTPSHQVTQMGQEVILRCVPISNHLYFYWYRQILGQKVEFLVSFYNNEISEKSEIFDDQFSVERPDGSNFTLKIRSTKLEDSAMYFCASSGRRLDNEQFFGPGTRLTVL.

The V and J genes are TRBV2 and TRBJ2-5; D tentatively fits TRBD1 or TRBD2 (5 bases each). The length of the CDR3 is 14 residues. Germline CDR1 reads SNHLY; CDR2 reads FYNNEI. Trimming left V 6 bases short and J 2 bases short, with 13 bases between. In DNA form, the CDR3 reads TGTGCCAGCAGCTCTGAGTGGGGGCAAGAGACCCAGTACTTC. This gives the protein CASSSEWGQETQYF.

The CDR3 DNA sequence: TGTGCCAGCAGCTTCCCCCCAGGGGGACGGAACACTGAAGCTTTCTTT. This sequence encodes CASSFPPGGRNTEAFF. V is TRBV7-2 and J is TRBJ1-1; TRBD1 aligns across 7 bases. Germline CDR1 SGHTA, CDR2 FQGNSA. CDR3 length: 16 residues. Germline trimming cut 3 bases from V and 1 base from J; bases unmatched to any gene: 8.

The chain uses TRBV4-2 and TRBJ2-7; 14 nucleotides agree with TRBD2. Trimming at V came to 1 base and at J to 5 bases, leaving 7 bases not matched to a gene. Germline loops: CDR1 LGHNA, CDR2 YNFKEQ. The CDR3 has 17 amino acids. This CDR3 is CASSQATWTSGRNEQYF. The CDR3 bases are TGTGCCAGCAGCCAAGCCACCTGGACTAGCGGGAGGAACGAGCAGTACTTC.

The gene calls are TRBV7-2 and TRBJ1-2; 11 bases line up with TRBD1. CDR1 SGHTA and CDR2 FQGNSA come from the germline V gene. The CDR3 is 14 amino acids. Trimming at V came to 5 bases and at J to 8 bases, leaving 7 bases not matched to a gene. The CDR3 loop reads CASSLGQGARGYTF. In nucleotides, the CDR3 is TGTGCCAGCAGCCTCGGACAGGGGGCAAGGGGCTACACCTTC.

The chain employs TRBV2 and TRBJ2-3; TRBD2 agrees at 10 bases. The CDR3 length is 13 residues. V lost 8 bases and J lost 10; bases outside the gene matches: 9. Germline V CDR1 and CDR2: SNHLY, FYNNEI. The CDR3 sequence is CASQASGGLAQYF. The CDR3 nucleotides read TGTGCCAGCCAGGCTAGCGGGGGCCTAGCGCAGTATTTT. Variable domain in full (rest from reference TRBV2 and TRBJ2-3): EPEVTQTPSHQVTQMGQEVILRCVPISNHLYFYWYRQILGQKVEFLVSFYNNEISEKSEIFDDQFSVERPDGSNFTLKIRSTKLEDSAMYFCASQASGGLAQYFGPGTRLTVL.

The chain combines TRBV6-6 with TRBJ2-3; D remains ambiguous. The CDR3 spans 15 residues. With 6 bases removed from V and 2 bases from J, the gap between germline ends came to 15 bases. Germline V lookup: CDR1 MNHNY, CDR2 SVGAGI (reference sequence). The CDR3 DNA follows: TGTGCCAGCAGACCTCGGGCGACGTACACAGATACGCAGTATTTT. As protein: CASRPRATYTDTQYF.

Points on this clone: The same CDR3 can be traced to other DNA sequences in this sample. The gene calls are TRBV18 and TRBJ1-1; TRBD1 is a possible D gene (5 bases). The CDR3 covers 13 residues. V lost 3 bases and J 1 base, leaving 6 bases between the germline ends. Germline V gene lookup returns CDR1 KGHSH and CDR2 LQKENI. As DNA, the CDR3 is TGTGCCAGCTCACCGGGGGAGAACACTGAAGCTTTCTTT. This encodes CASSPGENTEAFF.

The chain recombines TRBV6-1 with TRBJ1-1, with D uncertain. The germline V gene encodes CDR1 MNHNS and CDR2 SASEGT. This CDR3 has 12 amino acids. V lost 11 bases and J lost 11, with 21 bases in between. CDR3 DNA: TGTGCCGTTAAACGGCCCCAGGAAGATGCTTTCTTT. It translates to CAVKRPQEDAFF.

The rearrangement uses TRBV5-4 and TRBJ1-4, with D possibly TRBD1 on 5 matching bases. The CDR3 has 16 amino acids. CDR1 and CDR2 (germline): SGHNT, YYREEE (reference sequence). V shed 2 bases and J shed 7 bases, with 18 bases lying between them. This chain's CDR3 is CASSLKAGAYGEKLFF. The CDR3 nucleotides are TGTGCCAGCAGCTTAAAGGCCGGGGCTTACGGTGAAAAACTGTTTTTT.

This chain links TRBV18 with TRBJ2-3; D is perhaps TRBD2 (6 bases). Germline CDR1 and CDR2: KGHSH and LQKENI. This CDR3 is built from 17 residues. Trimming left V 0 bases short and J 2 bases short, with 15 bases between. CDR3 in amino acids: CASSPPRTGEYTDTQYF. The CDR3 DNA is TGTGCCAGCTCACCACCACGTACGGGGGAATACACAGATACGCAGTATTTT.

On this clone itself: The same CDR3 also results from other DNA sequences found in this sample. The chain carries TRBV28 and TRBJ1-2; tentative D call: TRBD1 (5 bases). V was clipped by 4 bases and J by 0 bases, with 12 bases between them. Per germline, CDR1 MDHEN and CDR2 SYDVKM. The length of the CDR3 is 15 residues. As DNA, the CDR3 is TGTGCCAGCAGTTATACGGGGACGACTAACTATGGCTACACCTTC. Amino acid sequence: CASSYTGTTNYGYTF.

This clone was observed a few times. V usage is TRBV6-1 and J usage is TRBJ1-1; perhaps TRBD1 as D (6 bases). Looked up from germline, CDR1 is MNHNS and CDR2 is SASEGT. The CDR3 spans 14 residues. V was shortened by 1 base and J by 6 bases, with 12 bases between the two germline ends. The CDR3 loop is CASSEVPGAAEAFF. The CDR3 bases are TGTGCCAGCAGTGAAGTTCCGGGGGCCGCTGAAGCTTTCTTT.

The gene calls are TRBV6-5 and TRBJ1-2; weak D call: TRBD1 (5 bases). CDR1 and CDR2 (germline): MNHEY, SVGAGI. The CDR3 is 13 amino acids. V lost 2 bases and J lost 5, with 9 bases in between. Written as DNA, the CDR3 is TGTGCCAGCAGTTACCGGGGCCGGTATGGCTACACCTTC. This gives the protein CASSYRGRYGYTF.

This clone has just a few counts. The chain employs TRBV7-9 and TRBJ1-2, with no clear D. The CDR3 is made up of 13 amino acids. V was cut by 0 bases and J by 3 bases, with 5 bases left in between. The germline V gene has CDR1 SEHNR and CDR2 FQNEAQ (reference sequence). CDR3 region: CASSLASHYGYTF. The CDR3 nucleotides read TGTGCCAGCAGCTTAGCCAGCCACTATGGCTACACCTTC.

V and J are TRBV21-1 and TRBJ1-1. TRBV21-1 is shown as a pseudogene. The CDR3 loop spans 16 amino acids. The CDR3 region is CASTKLRDRGGTEAFF. Here the CDR3 DNA reads TGTGCCAGCACAAAATTGAGGGATCGGGGGGGCACTGAAGCTTTCTTT.

This rearrangement joins TRBV29-1 to TRBJ1-2, with a possible D match to TRBD1 (5 bases). V was cut by 5 bases and J by 3 bases, with 13 bases left in between. Per the germline V gene, CDR1 is SQVTM and CDR2 is ANQGSEA. This CDR3 has 13 residues. The CDR3 here is CSVNQGSDYGYTF. The CDR3 DNA reads as TGCAGCGTTAACCAGGGAAGTGACTATGGCTACACCTTC.

For this clone: Compared with germline, one end of the junction differs, possibly owing to a read error. The chain links TRBV6-1 to TRBJ1-4; D uncertain. This CDR3 region has 15 residues. From germline, CDR1 is MNHNS and CDR2 SASEGT. CDR3 DNA sequence: TGTGCCAGCACTGAAAGGAGGTGGGCTAATGAAAAACTGTTTTTT. Protein sequence: CASTERRWANEKLFF.

This chain joins TRBV6-6 and TRBJ1-1; D is unresolved. Trimming removed 10 bases at V and 0 bases at J, with 18 bases between. The CDR3 is 15 amino acids. Germline-derived CDR1 and CDR2 are MNHNY and SVGAGI (reference sequence). Written as DNA, the CDR3 is TGTGCCACCCGCGGCGCACAACTGATGAACACTGAAGCTTTCTTT. Translated: CATRGAQLMNTEAFF.

The chain has TRBV27 and TRBJ1-1; D remains unclear. From germline, CDR1 is MNHEY and CDR2 SMNVEV (reference sequence). Trimming stripped 5 bases from V and 0 bases from J, with 13 bases between. CDR3 length equals 15 residues. The CDR3 is CASSTRPLVNTEAFF. In DNA, the CDR3 is TGTGCCAGCAGTACCCGACCATTGGTGAACACTGAAGCTTTCTTT.

This clone was seen only a few times. The V gene is TRBV6-6, the J gene TRBJ2-1; 9 nucleotides agree with TRBD1. CDR1 and CDR2 from the germline V gene are MNHNY and SVGAGI (reference sequence). The CDR3 runs 15 residues. Germline trimming cut 6 bases from V and 6 bases from J; bases unmatched to any gene: 9. The CDR3 DNA sequence: TGTGCCAGCAGCCGGTGGGACAGGGAGGTCAATGAGCAGTTCTTC. As protein: CASSRWDREVNEQFF.

This chain uses TRBV19 with TRBJ1-5, with TRBD1 identical over 8 bases. The V segment lost 4 bases and the J segment 0 bases; nucleotides outside the gene matches: 8. Germline loops: CDR1 LNHDA, CDR2 SQIVND (reference sequence). CDR3 length: 17 residues. The CDR3 protein is CASSTDQGARSNQPQHF. DNA of the CDR3: TGTGCCAGTAGTACCGACCAGGGGGCGCGTAGCAATCAGCCCCAGCATTTT.

The CDR3 DNA is TGTGCCAGCAGCTTCCCCCGGGGCTCCTACGAGCAGTACTTC. Amino acid sequence: CASSFPRGSYEQYF. This sequence joins TRBV7-9 and TRBJ2-7; D perhaps matches TRBD2 (5 bases). The CDR3 spans 14 residues. CDR1 SEHNR and CDR2 FQNEAQ come from the germline V gene (reference sequence). V lost 3 bases, J lost 0 bases, and 9 bases lay in between.

This clone was picked up a small number of times. The V and J genes are TRBV6-5 and TRBJ1-6; D possibly corresponds to TRBD1 (6 bases). Germline V CDR1 and CDR2: MNHEY, SVGAGI. The CDR3 length is 15 residues. V was shortened by 7 bases and J by 10 bases, with 20 bases between the two germline ends. CDR3 nucleotides: TGTGCCAGCACCCTTGGGGGGGCATTACGATCACCCCTCCACTTT. Its translation: CASTLGGALRSPLHF.